Reported below is one TCR beta chain. Antigen: not known. The source of the sample is a study of T cell repertoires in ileal Crohn's disease. Each sample's TCRB immunosequencing used five hundred nanograms of biopsy DNA. Profiled with immunoSEQ multiplex PCR; TCRdb holds only in-frame clones, not every one. This sample has about 60,000 clones, with around 90% found just once. General study findings and limits: Sorted CD8 T cells held more high-frequency clones than CD4.

Deletions cut 0 bases from V and 2 bases from J, with 10 bases between. The CDR3 runs 15 residues. The germline CDR1 and CDR2 sequences are SEHNR and FQNEAQ (reference sequence). Indicated time point: neoterminal ileum biopsy at postoperative endoscopy, about 6 months after surgery. The chain has TRBV7-9 and TRBJ2-5; D might be TRBD2 (5 bases). Sequencing was performed on ileal tissue. The sequence was obtained from an adult with Crohn's disease. The CDR3 DNA sequence: TGTGCCAGCAGCTTAGCGCCTAGCAAGCAAGAGACCCAGTACTTC. Translation gives CASSLAPSKQETQYF.